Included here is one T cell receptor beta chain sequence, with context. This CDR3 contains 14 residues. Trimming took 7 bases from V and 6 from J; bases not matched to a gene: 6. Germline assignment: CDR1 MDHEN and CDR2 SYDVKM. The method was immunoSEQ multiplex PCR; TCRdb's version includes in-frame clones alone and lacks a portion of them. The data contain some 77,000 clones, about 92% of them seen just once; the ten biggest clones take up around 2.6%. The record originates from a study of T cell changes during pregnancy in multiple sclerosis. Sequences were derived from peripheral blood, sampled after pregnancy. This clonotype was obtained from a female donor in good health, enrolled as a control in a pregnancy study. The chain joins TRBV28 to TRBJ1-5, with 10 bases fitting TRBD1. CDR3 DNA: TGTGCCAGCACCACGGACAGGGGGATTCAGCCCCAGCATTTT. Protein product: CASTTDRGIQPQHF.